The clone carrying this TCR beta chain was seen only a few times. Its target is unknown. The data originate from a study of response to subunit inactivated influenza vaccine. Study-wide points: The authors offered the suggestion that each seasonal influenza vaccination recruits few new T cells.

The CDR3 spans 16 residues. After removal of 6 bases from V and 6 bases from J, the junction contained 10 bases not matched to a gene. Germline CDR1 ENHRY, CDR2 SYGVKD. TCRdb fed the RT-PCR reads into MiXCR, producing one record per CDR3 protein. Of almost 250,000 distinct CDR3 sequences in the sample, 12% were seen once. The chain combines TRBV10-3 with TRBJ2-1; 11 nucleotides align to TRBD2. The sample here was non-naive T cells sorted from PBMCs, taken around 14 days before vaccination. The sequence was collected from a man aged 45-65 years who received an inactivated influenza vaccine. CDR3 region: CAISALAGAQSNEQFF. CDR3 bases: TGTGCCATCAGCGCACTAGCGGGAGCCCAGTCCAATGAGCAGTTCTTC.